This TCR beta chain was found in a study of blood T cells in healthy people across ages. Germline CDR1 is SGHTA and CDR2 is FQGNSA. Germline trimming cut 5 bases from V and 5 bases from J; bases unmatched to any gene: 15. The CDR3 sequence is 18 residues long. The authors ran a second PCR of roughly 7 to 11 cycles using a sample-barcoded 5' primer and a J-beta primer mix. Using its own MiXCR run on the 5' RACE reads, TCRdb lists one record per CDR3 protein. Among approximately 490,000 distinct CDR3 sequences, about 25% were seen once, and the ten largest hold 8.7%. The study's findings and limits: Versus aged donors, long-lived donors had higher diversity and more naive CD4+ cells.

This clonotype was seen a few times. What it binds is unknown. This sample was also put to use in a study of T cells of mothers and their children.

The gene calls are TRBV7-2 and TRBJ2-1, with 10 bases that match TRBD2. This sequence was found in a boy aged 5-17 years in good health. Sequenced: blood. This CDR3 is CASSPHFSGRSSHNEQFF. In DNA form, the CDR3 reads TGTGCCAGCAGCCCGCACTTTAGCGGGAGGAGTTCCCACAATGAGCAGTTCTTC.